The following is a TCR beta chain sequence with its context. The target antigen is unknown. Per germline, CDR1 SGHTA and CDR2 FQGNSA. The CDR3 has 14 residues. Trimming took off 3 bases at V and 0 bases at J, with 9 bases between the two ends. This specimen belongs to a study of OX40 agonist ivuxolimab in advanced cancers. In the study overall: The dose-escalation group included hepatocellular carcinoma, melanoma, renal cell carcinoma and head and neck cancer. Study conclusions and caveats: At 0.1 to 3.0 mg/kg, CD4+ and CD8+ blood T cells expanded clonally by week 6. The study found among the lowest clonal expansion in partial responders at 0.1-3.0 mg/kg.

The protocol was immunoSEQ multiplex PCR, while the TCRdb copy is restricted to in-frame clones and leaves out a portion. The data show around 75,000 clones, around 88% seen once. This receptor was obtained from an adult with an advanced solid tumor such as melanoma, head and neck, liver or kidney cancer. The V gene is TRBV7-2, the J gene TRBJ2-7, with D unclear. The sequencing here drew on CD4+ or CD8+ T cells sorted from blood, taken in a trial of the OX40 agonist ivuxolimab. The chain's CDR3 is CASSLVPSSYEQYF. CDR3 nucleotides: TGTGCCAGCAGCTTGGTACCAAGCTCCTACGAGCAGTACTTC. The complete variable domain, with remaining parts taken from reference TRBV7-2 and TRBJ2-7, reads GAGVSQSPSNKVTEKGKDVELRCDPISGHTALYWYRQSLGQGLEFLIYFQGNSAPDKSGLPSDRFSAERTGGSVSTLTIQRTQQEDSAVYLCASSLVPSSYEQYFGPGTRLTVT.